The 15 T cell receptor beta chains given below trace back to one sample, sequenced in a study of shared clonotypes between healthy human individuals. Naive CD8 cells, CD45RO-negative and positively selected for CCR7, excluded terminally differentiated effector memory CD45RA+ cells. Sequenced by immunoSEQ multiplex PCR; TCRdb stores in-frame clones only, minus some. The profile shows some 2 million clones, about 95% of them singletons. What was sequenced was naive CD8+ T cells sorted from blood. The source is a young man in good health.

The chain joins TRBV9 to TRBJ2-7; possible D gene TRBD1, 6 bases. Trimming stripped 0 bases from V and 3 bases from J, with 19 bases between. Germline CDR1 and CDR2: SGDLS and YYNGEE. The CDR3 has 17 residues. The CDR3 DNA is TGTGCCAGCAGCGTAGGAGGGGGTAGGGGACCGGGCTACGAGCAGTACTTC. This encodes CASSVGGGRGPGYEQYF.

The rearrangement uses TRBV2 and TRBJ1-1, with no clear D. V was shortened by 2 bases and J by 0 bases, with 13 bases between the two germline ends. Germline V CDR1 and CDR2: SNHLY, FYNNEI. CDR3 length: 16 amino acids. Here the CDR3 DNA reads TGTGCCAGCAGTGAAAGCGATGATAACATGAACACTGAAGCTTTCTTT. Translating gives CASSESDDNMNTEAFF.

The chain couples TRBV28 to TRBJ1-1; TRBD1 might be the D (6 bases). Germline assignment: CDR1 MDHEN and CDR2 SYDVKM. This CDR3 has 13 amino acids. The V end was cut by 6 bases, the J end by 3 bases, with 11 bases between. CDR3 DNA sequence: TGTGCCAGCAGGCAGGGGTCGGACACTGAAGCTTTCTTT. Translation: CASRQGSDTEAFF. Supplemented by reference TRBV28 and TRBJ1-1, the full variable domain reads DVKVTQSSRYLVKRTGEKVFLECVQDMDHENMFWYRQDPGLGLRLIYFSYDVKMKEKGDIPEGYSVSREKKERFSLILESASTNQTSMYLCASRQGSDTEAFFGQGTRLTVV.

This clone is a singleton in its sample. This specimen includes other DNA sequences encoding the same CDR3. The CDR3 region is CASSLTADYEQYF. CDR3 sequence (DNA): TGTGCCAGCAGTTTGACGGCAGACTACGAGCAGTACTTC. J is TRBJ2-7 and V is TRBV27; D gene uncertain. V was trimmed by 3 bases and J by 3 bases, leaving 9 bases between them. The germline V gene encodes CDR1 MNHEY and CDR2 SMNVEV (reference sequence). The CDR3 loop spans 13 amino acids.

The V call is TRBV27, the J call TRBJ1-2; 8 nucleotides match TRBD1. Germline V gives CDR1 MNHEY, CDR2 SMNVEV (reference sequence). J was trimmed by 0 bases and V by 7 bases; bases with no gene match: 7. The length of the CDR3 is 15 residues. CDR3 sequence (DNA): TGTGCCAGCACCCCACAGGGGGTTCCTAACTATGGCTACACCTTC. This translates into CASTPQGVPNYGYTF.

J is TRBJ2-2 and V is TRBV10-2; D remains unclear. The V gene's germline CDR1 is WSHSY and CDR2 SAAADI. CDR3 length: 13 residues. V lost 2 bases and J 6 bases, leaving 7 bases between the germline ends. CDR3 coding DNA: TGCGCCAGCAGTGAGGAGAGGCCCGGGGAGCTGTTTTTT. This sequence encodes CASSEERPGELFF.

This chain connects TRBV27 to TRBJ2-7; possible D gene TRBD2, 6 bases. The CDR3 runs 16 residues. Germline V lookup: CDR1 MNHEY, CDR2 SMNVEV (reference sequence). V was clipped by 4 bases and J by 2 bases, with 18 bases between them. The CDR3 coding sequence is TGTGCCAGCAGTTATCGTACTGAGGGACTTACCTACGAGCAGTACTTC. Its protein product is CASSYRTEGLTYEQYF.

CDR3 residues: CASSVEGPGKGELFF. The CDR3 DNA reads as TGTGCCAGCAGCGTAGAGGGGCCTGGAAAGGGAGAGCTGTTTTTT. The chain recombines TRBV9 with TRBJ2-2, with D tentatively TRBD1 (5 bases). Per the germline V gene, CDR1 is SGDLS and CDR2 is YYNGEE. The V and J ends lost 0 bases and 11 bases respectively, with 17 bases between them. This CDR3 has 15 amino acids. Variable domain in full (rest from reference TRBV9 and TRBJ2-2): DSGVTQTPKHLITATGQRVTLRCSPRSGDLSVYWYQQSLDQGLQFLIQYYNGEERAKGNILERFSAQQFPDLHSELNLSSLELGDSALYFCASSVEGPGKGELFFGEGSRLTVL.

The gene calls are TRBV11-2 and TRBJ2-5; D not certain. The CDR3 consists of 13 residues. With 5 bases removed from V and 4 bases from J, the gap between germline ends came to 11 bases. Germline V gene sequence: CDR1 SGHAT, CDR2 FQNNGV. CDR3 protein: CASSALVAETQYF. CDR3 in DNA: TGTGCCAGCAGCGCCTTAGTTGCAGAGACCCAGTACTTC.

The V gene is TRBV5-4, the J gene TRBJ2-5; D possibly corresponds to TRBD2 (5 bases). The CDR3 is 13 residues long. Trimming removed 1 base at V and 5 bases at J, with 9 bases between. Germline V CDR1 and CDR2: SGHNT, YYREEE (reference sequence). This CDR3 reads CASSLQEVETQYF. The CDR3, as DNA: TGTGCCAGCAGCTTGCAGGAGGTGGAGACCCAGTACTTC. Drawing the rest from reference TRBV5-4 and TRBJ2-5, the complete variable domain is ETGVTQSPTHLIKTRGQQVTLRCSSQSGHNTVSWYQQALGQGPQFIFQYYREEENGRGNFPPRFSGLQFPNYSSELNVNALELDDSALYLCASSLQEVETQYFGPGTRLLVL.

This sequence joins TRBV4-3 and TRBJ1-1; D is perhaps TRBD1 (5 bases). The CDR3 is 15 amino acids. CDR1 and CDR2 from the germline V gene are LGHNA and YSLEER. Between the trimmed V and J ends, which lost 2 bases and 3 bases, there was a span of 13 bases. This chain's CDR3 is CASSQNLRRDTEAFF. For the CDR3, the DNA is TGCGCCAGCAGCCAAAATCTTCGCAGGGACACTGAAGCTTTCTTT.

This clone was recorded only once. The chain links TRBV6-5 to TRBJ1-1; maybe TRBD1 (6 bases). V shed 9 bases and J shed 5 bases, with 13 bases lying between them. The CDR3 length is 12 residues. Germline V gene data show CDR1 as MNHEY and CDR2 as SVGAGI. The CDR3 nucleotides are TGTGCCAGACAGGGATTGTGGACTGAAGCTTTCTTT. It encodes CARQGLWTEAFF.

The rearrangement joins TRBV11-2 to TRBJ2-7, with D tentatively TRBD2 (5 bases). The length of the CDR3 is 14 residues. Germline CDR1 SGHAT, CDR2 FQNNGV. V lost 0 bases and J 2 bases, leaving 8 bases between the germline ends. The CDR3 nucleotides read TGTGCCAGCAGCTTAGAGGTGGAGGCCTACGAGCAGTACTTC. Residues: CASSLEVEAYEQYF. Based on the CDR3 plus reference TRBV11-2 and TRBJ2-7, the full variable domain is EAGVAQSPRYKIIEKRQSVAFWCNPISGHATLYWYQQILGQGPKLLIQFQNNGVVDDSQLPKDRFSAERLKGVDSTLKIQPAKLEDSAVYLCASSLEVEAYEQYFGPGTRLTVT.

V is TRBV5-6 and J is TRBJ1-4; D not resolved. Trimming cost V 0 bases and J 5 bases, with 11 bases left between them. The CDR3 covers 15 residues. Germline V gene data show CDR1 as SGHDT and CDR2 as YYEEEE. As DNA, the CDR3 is TGTGCCAGCAGCTTGGTAGGCGAGAGCAATGAAAAACTGTTTTTT. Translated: CASSLVGESNEKLFF.

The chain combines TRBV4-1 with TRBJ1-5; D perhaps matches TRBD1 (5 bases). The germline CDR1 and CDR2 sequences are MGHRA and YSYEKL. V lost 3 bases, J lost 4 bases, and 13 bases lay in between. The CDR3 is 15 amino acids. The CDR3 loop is CASSQVIQGNQPQHF. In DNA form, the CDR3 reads TGCGCCAGCAGCCAGGTTATCCAGGGTAATCAGCCCCAGCATTTT.